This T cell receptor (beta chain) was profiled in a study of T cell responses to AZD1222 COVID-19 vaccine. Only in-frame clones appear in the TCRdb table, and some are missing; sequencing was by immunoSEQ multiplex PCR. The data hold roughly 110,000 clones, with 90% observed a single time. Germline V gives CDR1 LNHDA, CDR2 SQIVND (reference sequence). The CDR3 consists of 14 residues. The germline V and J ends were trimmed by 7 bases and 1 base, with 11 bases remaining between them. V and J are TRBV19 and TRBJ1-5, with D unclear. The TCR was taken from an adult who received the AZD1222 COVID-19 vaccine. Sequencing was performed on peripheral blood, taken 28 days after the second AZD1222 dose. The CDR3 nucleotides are TGTGCCAGTAAGAAGGGCGCCAGCAATCAGCCCCAGCATTTT. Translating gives CASKKGASNQPQHF.